This TCR beta chain derives from a study of human T cells and chemical hapten exposure. About the research overall: Minor volume differences among pooled libraries chiefly drove per-sample TCR yield variation.

Study-level results: With regard to DPC sensitization, TCRs above 1 in 1000 frequency did not change.

The study's library attached unique molecular identifiers to single cDNA molecules. TCRdb fed the 5' RACE reads into MiXCR, producing one record per CDR3 protein. The table lists 110,000 or so distinct CDR3 sequences, roughly a fifth of them singletons. Unfractionated whole blood served as the source for total RNA extraction. As concerns this clonotype: Its antigen is not identified.

V was clipped by 3 bases and J by 5 bases, with 8 bases between them. The CDR3 has 13 residues. Germline V gives CDR1 MNHNY, CDR2 SVGAGI (reference sequence). This clonotype originated in a human donor in good health. The chain is built from TRBV6-6 and TRBJ1-5; D ambiguous. The CDR3 here is CASSYWVHQPQHF. For the CDR3, the DNA is TGTGCCAGCAGTTATTGGGTGCATCAGCCCCAGCATTTT.